This T cell receptor (beta chain) is drawn from a study of control samples from healthy donors and cancer patients. The protocol was immunoSEQ multiplex PCR, while the TCRdb copy is restricted to in-frame clones and leaves out a portion. Here the sample spans 100,000 to 150,000 clones, 90% being singletons. Sequenced material: blood. The TCR originated in a man aged 18 to 29 in good health.

The CDR3 DNA follows: TGTGCCAGCAGTCTGCCGACCTACGAGCAGTACTTC. This codes for CASSLPTYEQYF. The chain has TRBV12-3 or TRBV12-4 and TRBJ2-7; D is ambiguous. CDR3 size: 12 residues. The germline V and J ends were trimmed by 5 bases and 2 bases, with 7 bases remaining between them.